This T cell receptor beta chain originates from a study of blood T cell repertoires in COVID-19. Study-wide background: The United States, Italy and Spain supplied acute and convalescent COVID-19 samples. The analysed material was cDNA or gDNA that came from T cells, B-cell-depleted T cells, or PBMCs.

Profiled with immunoSEQ multiplex PCR; TCRdb holds only in-frame clones, not every one. The sample lists 90,000 to 130,000 clones, 88% seen once, with around 2% in the top ten. The receptor was derived from a human donor in a cohort sampled during active COVID-19. Specimen: peripheral blood.

CDR3 residues: CASTTARGAQGYEQYF. The DNA for the CDR3 is TGTGCCAGCACCACGGCCCGCGGGGCGCAGGGATACGAGCAGTACTTC. The chain is built from TRBV28 and TRBJ2-7, with TRBD2 as a possible D gene (6 bases). With 7 bases removed from V and 4 bases from J, the gap between germline ends came to 23 bases. Germline V lookup: CDR1 MDHEN, CDR2 SYDVKM. The CDR3 runs to 16 residues. Based on the CDR3 plus reference TRBV28 and TRBJ2-7, the full variable domain is DVKVTQSSRYLVKRTGEKVFLECVQDMDHENMFWYRQDPGLGLRLIYFSYDVKMKEKGDIPEGYSVSREKKERFSLILESASTNQTSMYLCASTTARGAQGYEQYFGPGTRLTVT.